This T cell receptor (beta chain) was sequenced in a study of identical twins. After removal of 5 bases from V and 6 bases from J, the junction contained 10 bases not matched to a gene. The CDR3 totals 14 residues. CDR1 is MDHEN, CDR2 SYDVKM, per germline. At least ten counts were recorded for this clonotype. Using its own MiXCR run on the 5' RACE reads, TCRdb lists one record per CDR3 protein. Here the sample spans about 810,000 distinct CDR3 sequences, roughly an eighth being singletons. Another study also made use of these data, one on yellow fever vaccine responses in identical twins.

This clonotype originated in a woman aged 18-30 years in good health. Sequenced sample: PBMCs. The genes are TRBV28 and TRBJ2-7; 7 nucleotides align to TRBD2. The CDR3 sequence: CASSPPTSVSEQYF. The CDR3 coding sequence is TGTGCCAGCAGTCCCCCTACTAGCGTATCCGAGCAGTACTTC.